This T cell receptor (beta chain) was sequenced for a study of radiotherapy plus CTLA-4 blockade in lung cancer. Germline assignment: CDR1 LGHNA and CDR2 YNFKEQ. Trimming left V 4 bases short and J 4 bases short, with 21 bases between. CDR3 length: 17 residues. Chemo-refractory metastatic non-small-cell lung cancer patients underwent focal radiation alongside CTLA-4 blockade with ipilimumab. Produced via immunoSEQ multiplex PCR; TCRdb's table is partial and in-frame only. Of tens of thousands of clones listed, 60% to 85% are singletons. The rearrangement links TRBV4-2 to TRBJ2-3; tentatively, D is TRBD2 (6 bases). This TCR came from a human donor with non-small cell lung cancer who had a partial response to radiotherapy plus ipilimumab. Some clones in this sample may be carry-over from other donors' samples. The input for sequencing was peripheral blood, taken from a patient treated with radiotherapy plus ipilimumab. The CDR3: CASSRREGAGGPDTQYF. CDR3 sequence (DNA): TGTGCCAGCAGCCGGCGCGAGGGAGCGGGCGGTCCAGATACGCAGTATTTT.